These 27 T cell receptor beta chains originate from one sample sequenced in a study of cytomegalovirus exposure and HLA in healthy donors. PCR primers comprised 60 Vbeta and 13 Jbeta primers. Repertoires were generated with immunoSEQ multiplex PCR, while TCRdb's copy carries only in-frame clones and drops some. The data show 110,000 or so clones, roughly four fifths seen once. Material: PBMCs. Receptor source: a young woman in good health and CMV-seronegative.

The chain has TRBV7-2 and TRBJ1-2, with 9 nucleotides matching TRBD1. J gave up 2 bases and V 5 bases, and 9 bases lay outside the gene matches. The CDR3 sequence is 16 residues long. Germline CDR1 and CDR2: SGHTA and FQGNSA. The CDR3 loop reads CASSTYPGQGNYGYTF. CDR3 in DNA: TGTGCCAGCAGCACCTATCCGGGACAGGGAAACTATGGCTACACCTTC.

V and J are TRBV15 and TRBJ1-1; TRBD1 agrees at 8 bases. The CDR3 loop spans 14 amino acids. The germline gives CDR1 LNHNV, CDR2 YYDKDF (reference sequence). V lost 5 bases to trimming and J lost 4 bases; unmatched junction nucleotides: 6. The DNA of the CDR3 is TGTGCCACCAGCGTATCGACAGGGGTCACTGAAGCTTTCTTT. Translation gives CATSVSTGVTEAFF. Together with reference TRBV15 and TRBJ1-1, the CDR3 gives the full variable domain: DAMVIQNPRYQVTQFGKPVTLSCSQTLNHNVMYWYQQKSSQAPKLLFHYYDKDFNNEADTPDNFQSRRPNTSFCFLDIRSPGLGDTAMYLCATSVSTGVTEAFFGQGTRLTVV.

The chain combines TRBV28 with TRBJ2-7, with 12 bases matching TRBD1. V shed 7 bases and J 5 bases; nucleotides not matched to a gene: 9. CDR3 length equals 15 residues. Germline V gene sequence: CDR1 MDHEN, CDR2 SYDVKM. Written as DNA, the CDR3 is TGTGCCAGCATTAGTGCAGGGACAGGGGGCGACGAGCAGTACTTC. Its translation is CASISAGTGGDEQYF.

The chain joins TRBV5-8 to TRBJ1-4; possibly TRBD1 for D (5 bases). The CDR3 runs 17 residues. Trimming cost V 4 bases and J 5 bases, with 21 bases left between them. The germline CDR1 and CDR2 sequences are SGHTS and YDEGEE. The CDR3 DNA sequence: TGTGCCAGCAGCCCGGGGGTCGACGTGACAGCGAATGAAAAACTGTTTTTT. Its protein product is CASSPGVDVTANEKLFF. Using reference TRBV5-8 and TRBJ1-4 for the parts outside the CDR3, the full variable domain is EAGVTQSPTHLIKTRGQQATLRCSPISGHTSVYWYQQALGLGLQFLLWYDEGEERNRGNFPPRFSGRQFPNYSSELNVNALELEDSALYLCASSPGVDVTANEKLFFGSGTQLSVL.

J is TRBJ1-5 and V is TRBV7-2, with D tentatively TRBD1 (5 bases). Trimming cost V 5 bases and J 4 bases, with 15 bases left between them. Germline V gives CDR1 SGHTA, CDR2 FQGNSA. The CDR3 is 15 amino acids. In DNA, the CDR3 is TGTGCCAGCAGCATCGAGACAGTTACGAATCAGCCCCAGCATTTT. It codes for CASSIETVTNQPQHF.

J is TRBJ2-2 and V is TRBV19, with D possibly being TRBD1 (6 bases). This CDR3 region has 15 residues. CDR1 is LNHDA and CDR2 is SQIVND in the germline V gene (reference sequence). Trimming pared 5 bases from V and 7 bases from J, leaving 17 bases between. CDR3 DNA: TGTGCCAGTAGTCAAATTGGGACACAAATCGGGGAGCTGTTTTTT. Protein product: CASSQIGTQIGELFF. Using reference TRBV19 and TRBJ2-2 for the parts outside the CDR3, the full variable domain is DGGITQSPKYLFRKEGQNVTLSCEQNLNHDAMYWYRQDPGQGLRLIYYSQIVNDFQKGDIAEGYSVSREKKESFPLTVTSAQKNPTAFYLCASSQIGTQIGELFFGEGSRLTVL.

The chain recombines TRBV13 with TRBJ1-1; a weak D match, TRBD1 (6 bases). From germline, CDR1 is PRHDT and CDR2 FYEKMQ (reference sequence). The length of the CDR3 is 14 residues. V lost 7 bases to trimming and J lost 1 base, with 13 bases between them. DNA of the CDR3: TGTGCCAGCACTCTACAGGGAGAGAACACTGAAGCTTTCTTT. Translated, it gives CASTLQGENTEAFF.

The chain uses TRBV18 and TRBJ1-1; 7 nucleotides agree with TRBD1. J lost 4 bases, V lost 4 bases, and 9 bases had no gene match. Germline loops: CDR1 KGHSH, CDR2 LQKENI. The CDR3 has 15 amino acids. The CDR3 region has the DNA TGTGCCAGCTCACAAACGGACAGGATCGGCACTGAAGCTTTCTTT. This codes for CASSQTDRIGTEAFF.

The chain couples TRBV19 to TRBJ2-7; 9 nucleotides match TRBD1. CDR1 is LNHDA, CDR2 SQIVND, per germline (reference sequence). The V and J ends lost 3 bases and 2 bases, in that order; junction bases with no gene match: 11. This CDR3 is 17 amino acids long. The DNA of the CDR3 is TGTGCCAGTAGTATCTTAAGCCCGGGACAGGGACCCTACGAGCAGTACTTC. Residues: CASSILSPGQGPYEQYF.

The chain has TRBV18 and TRBJ1-4; TRBD1 is a possible D gene (6 bases). Trimming pared 2 bases from V and 3 bases from J, leaving 10 bases between. In germline, CDR1 is KGHSH, CDR2 LQKENI. The CDR3 spans 15 residues. The CDR3 protein is CASSPKGQPNEKLFF. The CDR3 region has the DNA TGTGCCAGCTCACCAAAAGGACAGCCTAATGAAAAACTGTTTTTT. The variable domain in full, completed from reference TRBV18 and TRBJ1-4, reads NAGVMQNPRHLVRRRGQEARLRCSPMKGHSHVYWYRQLPEEGLKFMVYLQKENIIDESGMPKERFSAEFPKEGPSILRIQQVVRGDSAAYFCASSPKGQPNEKLFFGSGTQLSVL.

This sequence joins TRBV28 and TRBJ2-1; 8 bases agree with TRBD1. The V and J ends lost 6 bases and 8 bases, in that order; junction bases with no gene match: 12. Germline V lookup: CDR1 MDHEN, CDR2 SYDVKM. CDR3 length: 15 amino acids. CDR3 sequence: CASSPTGVQPYEQFF. For the CDR3, the DNA is TGTGCCAGCAGCCCGACAGGGGTCCAACCTTATGAGCAGTTCTTC.

The genes are TRBV7-2 and TRBJ1-1; D may be TRBD1 (6 bases). V lost 3 bases to trimming and J lost 4 bases, with 12 bases between them. The length of the CDR3 is 14 residues. The germline gives CDR1 SGHTA, CDR2 FQGNSA. The CDR3 DNA reads TGTGCCAGCAGCTTGCACAGGGATTTCACTGAAGCTTTCTTT. Its translation is CASSLHRDFTEAFF. The entire variable domain, with the rest obtained from reference TRBV7-2 and TRBJ1-1, is as follows: GAGVSQSPSNKVTEKGKDVELRCDPISGHTALYWYRQSLGQGLEFLIYFQGNSAPDKSGLPSDRFSAERTGGSVSTLTIQRTQQEDSAVYLCASSLHRDFTEAFFGQGTRLTVV.

With respect to this clone: The junction departs from the called germline gene at one end, perhaps through a read error. J is TRBJ2-5 and V is TRBV2; the match to TRBD2 covers 11 bases. The germline V gene encodes CDR1 SNHLY and CDR2 FYNNEI. The CDR3 is made up of 14 amino acids. The CDR3 sequence is CASNELAGVETQYF. The DNA of the CDR3 is TGTGCCAGCAATGAACTAGCGGGAGTGGAGACCCAGTACTTC. The entire variable domain, with the rest obtained from reference TRBV2 and TRBJ2-5, is as follows: EPEVTQTPSHQVTQMGQEVILRCVPISNHLYFYWYRQILGQKVEFLVSFYNNEISEKSEIFDDQFSVERPDGSNFTLKIRSTKLEDSAMYFCASNELAGVETQYFGPGTRLLVL.

J is TRBJ1-1 and V is TRBV6-4; TRBD1 matches 7 bases. This CDR3 region has 17 residues. Unmatched junction bases numbered 14, after V lost 4 bases and J lost 3 bases. CDR1 is MRHNA and CDR2 is SNTAGT in the germline V gene. The CDR3 coding sequence is TGTGCCAGCAGTGTCGAGGGGACAGAGGGGGGATACACTGAAGCTTTCTTT. Protein: CASSVEGTEGGYTEAFF.

This clone was seen more than once but under ten times. In nucleotides, the CDR3 is TGCGCCAGCAGCCAAGACAGGACTAATGAAAAACTGTTTTTT. It yields the protein CASSQDRTNEKLFF. The chain recombines TRBV4-1 with TRBJ1-4; D is unclear. Trimming removed 0 bases from V and 2 bases from J, with 4 bases in between. Germline V CDR1 and CDR2: MGHRA, YSYEKL. The CDR3 totals 14 residues.

The chain combines TRBV19 with TRBJ1-2; D gene unclear. The CDR3 is 11 residues long. V lost 7 bases and J lost 5, with 8 bases in between. The germline V gene encodes CDR1 LNHDA and CDR2 SQIVND (reference sequence). CDR3 protein: CASTHLYGYTF. In DNA, the CDR3 is TGTGCCAGTACCCACCTATATGGCTACACCTTC.

The rearrangement uses TRBV4-2 and TRBJ2-2; 14 bases match TRBD2. Looked up from germline, CDR1 is LGHNA and CDR2 is YNFKEQ. This CDR3 has 20 residues. Losses at the gene ends were 2 bases for V and 3 bases for J; bases not matched to a gene: 11. CDR3 DNA: TGTGCCAGCAGCCAATTCGGGACTAGCGGGAGTAAGGGGGACACCGGGGAGCTGTTTTTT. Translation gives CASSQFGTSGSKGDTGELFF.

The chain has TRBV6-1 and TRBJ2-2, with D perhaps matching TRBD1 (5 bases). CDR1 and CDR2 (germline): MNHNS, SASEGT. Trimming shortened V by 10 bases and J by 4 bases, and 13 bases separated the two germline ends. The CDR3 extends over 13 amino acids. The chain's CDR3 is CAIGLGATGELFF. In DNA form, the CDR3 reads TGTGCCATCGGTCTAGGGGCCACCGGGGAGCTGTTTTTT.

The genes are TRBV7-2 and TRBJ2-3; no reliable D call. CDR1 is SGHTA and CDR2 is FQGNSA in the germline V gene. The length of the CDR3 is 12 residues. Trimming removed 2 bases at V and 7 bases at J, with 7 bases between. The chain's CDR3 is CASSLIQYTQYF. The CDR3 nucleotides are TGTGCCAGCAGCTTAATTCAGTATACGCAGTATTTT.

This sequence joins TRBV19 and TRBJ2-1; TRBD2 might be the D (5 bases). Trimming removed 1 base from V and 9 bases from J, with 7 bases in between. Germline V gene sequence: CDR1 LNHDA, CDR2 SQIVND (reference sequence). This CDR3 is 12 amino acids long. CDR3 sequence (DNA): TGTGCCAGTAGTATAGGGCGGGCTGAGCAGTTCTTC. Amino acid sequence: CASSIGRAEQFF. The full variable domain, with the rest looked up from reference TRBV19 and TRBJ2-1, is DGGITQSPKYLFRKEGQNVTLSCEQNLNHDAMYWYRQDPGQGLRLIYYSQIVNDFQKGDIAEGYSVSREKKESFPLTVTSAQKNPTAFYLCASSIGRAEQFFGPGTRLTVL.

V and J are TRBV5-8 and TRBJ2-1; TRBD2 matches 15 bases. Trimming took 3 bases from V and 4 from J; bases not matched to a gene: 2. Germline loops: CDR1 SGHTS, CDR2 YDEGEE. The CDR3 loop spans 16 amino acids. The CDR3 nucleotides read TGTGCCAGCAGCTCAGGACTAGCGGGGGGGTACAATGAGCAGTTCTTC. Translated: CASSSGLAGGYNEQFF.

This chain connects TRBV19 to TRBJ1-1, with D possibly TRBD1 on 6 matching bases. Germline lookup yields CDR1 LNHDA and CDR2 SQIVND (reference sequence). The V end was cut by 1 base, the J end by 6 bases, with 12 bases between. The CDR3 is 14 residues long. CDR3 amino acids: CASSIGQGSPEAFF. CDR3 sequence (DNA): TGTGCCAGTAGTATAGGCCAGGGGAGTCCTGAAGCTTTCTTT.

This clone was seen a single time. The CDR3: CASSFYGGGTGSYEQYF. CDR3 nucleotides: TGTGCCAGCAGCTTTTATGGGGGAGGAACCGGCTCCTACGAGCAGTACTTC. This chain connects TRBV7-2 to TRBJ2-7; perhaps TRBD2 as D (6 bases). Germline-derived CDR1 and CDR2 are SGHTA and FQGNSA. The V end was cut by 3 bases, the J end by 0 bases, with 18 bases between. This CDR3 is 17 amino acids long.

The chain combines TRBV2 with TRBJ2-3, with 10 bases lining up with TRBD2. The CDR3 length is 18 residues. V gave up 3 bases and J gave up 0 bases; unmatched junction bases: 9. CDR1 and CDR2 (germline): SNHLY, FYNNEI. The DNA of the CDR3 is TGTGCCAGCAGTGATCAGATCTTAGCGGGAGGCAGCACAGATACGCAGTATTTT. Translation: CASSDQILAGGSTDTQYF.

This clone was detected once. The J gene is TRBJ1-1, the V gene TRBV7-8; a possible D gene is TRBD1 (5 bases). Germline V gives CDR1 SGHVS, CDR2 FQNEAQ. CDR3 length: 19 amino acids. V was cut by 0 bases and J by 1 base, with 21 bases left in between. The CDR3 spells CASSLASGAPGLTNTEAFF. As DNA, the CDR3 is TGTGCCAGCAGCTTAGCAAGCGGGGCGCCGGGCCTAACGAACACTGAAGCTTTCTTT.

This clone was seen a handful of times. The chain employs TRBV2 and TRBJ1-4; TRBD1 aligns across 7 bases. The germline V gene has CDR1 SNHLY and CDR2 FYNNEI. The CDR3 length is 15 residues. Germline trimming cut 3 bases from V and 4 bases from J; bases unmatched to any gene: 5. The CDR3 sequence: CASSERGQSNEKLFF. In DNA form, the CDR3 reads TGTGCCAGCAGTGAGCGGGGACAGAGTAATGAAAAACTGTTTTTT.

V is TRBV25-1 and J is TRBJ2-2; 7 bases line up with TRBD1. With 3 bases clipped from V and 1 base from J, the junction kept 8 bases outside the gene matches. The CDR3 sequence is 17 residues long. Germline V CDR1 and CDR2: MGHDK, SYGVNS. CDR3 in amino acids: CASSDTFGTVNTGELFF. Here the CDR3 DNA reads TGTGCCAGCAGTGACACGTTCGGGACAGTGAACACCGGGGAGCTGTTTTTT.